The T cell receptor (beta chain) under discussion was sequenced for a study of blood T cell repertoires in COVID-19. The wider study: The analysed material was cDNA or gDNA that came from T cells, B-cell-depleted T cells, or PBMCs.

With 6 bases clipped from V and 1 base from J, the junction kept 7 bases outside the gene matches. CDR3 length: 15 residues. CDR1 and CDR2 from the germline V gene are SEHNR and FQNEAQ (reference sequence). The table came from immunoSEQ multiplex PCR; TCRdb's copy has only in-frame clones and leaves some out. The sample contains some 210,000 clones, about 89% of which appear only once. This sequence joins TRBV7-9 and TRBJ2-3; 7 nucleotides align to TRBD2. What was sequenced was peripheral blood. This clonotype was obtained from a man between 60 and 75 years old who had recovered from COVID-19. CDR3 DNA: TGTGCCAGCAGTTTTCTAGCGGCAGGCACAGATACGCAGTATTTT. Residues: CASSFLAAGTDTQYF.